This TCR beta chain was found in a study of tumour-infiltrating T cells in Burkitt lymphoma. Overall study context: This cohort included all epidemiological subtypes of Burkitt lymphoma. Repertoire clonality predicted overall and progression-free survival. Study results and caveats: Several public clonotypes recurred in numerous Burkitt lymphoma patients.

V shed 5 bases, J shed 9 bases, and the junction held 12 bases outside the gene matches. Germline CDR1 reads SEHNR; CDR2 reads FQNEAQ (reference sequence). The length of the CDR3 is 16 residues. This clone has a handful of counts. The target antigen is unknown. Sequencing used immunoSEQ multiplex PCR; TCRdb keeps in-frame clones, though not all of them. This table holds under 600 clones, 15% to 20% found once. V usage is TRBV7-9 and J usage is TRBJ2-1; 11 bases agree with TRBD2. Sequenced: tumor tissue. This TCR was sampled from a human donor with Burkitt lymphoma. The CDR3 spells CASSAEDPLAGVEQFF. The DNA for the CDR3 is TGTGCCAGCAGCGCCGAAGACCCACTAGCGGGAGTTGAGCAGTTCTTC.